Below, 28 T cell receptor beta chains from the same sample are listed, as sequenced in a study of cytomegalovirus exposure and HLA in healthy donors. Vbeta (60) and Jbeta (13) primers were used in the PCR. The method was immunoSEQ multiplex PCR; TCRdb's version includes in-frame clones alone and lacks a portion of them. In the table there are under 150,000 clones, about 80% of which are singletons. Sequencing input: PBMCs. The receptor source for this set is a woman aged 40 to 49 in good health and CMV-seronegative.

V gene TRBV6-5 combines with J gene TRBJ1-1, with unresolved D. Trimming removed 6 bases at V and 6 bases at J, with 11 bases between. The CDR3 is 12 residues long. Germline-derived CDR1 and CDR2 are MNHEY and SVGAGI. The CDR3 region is CASRGLEAEAFF. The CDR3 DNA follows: TGTGCCAGCAGAGGATTGGAGGCTGAAGCTTTCTTT.

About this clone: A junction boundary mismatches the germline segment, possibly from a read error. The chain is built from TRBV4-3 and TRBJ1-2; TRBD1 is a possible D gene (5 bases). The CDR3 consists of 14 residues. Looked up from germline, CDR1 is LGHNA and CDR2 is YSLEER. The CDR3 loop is CASSQGGRDYGYPF. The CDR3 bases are TGCGCCAGCAGCCAAGGTGGCAGGGACTATGGCTACCCCTTC.

Written as DNA, the CDR3 is TGCGCCAGCAGCCAAGTACGCACTAGCGGGAGAGACAATGAGCAGTTCTTC. Its protein product is CASSQVRTSGRDNEQFF. The rearrangement uses TRBV4-3 and TRBJ2-1, with 11 bases that match TRBD2. From germline, CDR1 is LGHNA and CDR2 YSLEER. The length of the CDR3 is 17 residues. After removal of 1 base from V and 5 bases from J, the junction contained 7 bases not matched to a gene.

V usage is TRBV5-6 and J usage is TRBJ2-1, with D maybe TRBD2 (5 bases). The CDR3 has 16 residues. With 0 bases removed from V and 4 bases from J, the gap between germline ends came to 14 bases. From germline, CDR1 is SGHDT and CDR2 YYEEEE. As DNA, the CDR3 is TGTGCCAGCAGCTTGGTAGGTAGCGATAGATACAATGAGCAGTTCTTC. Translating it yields CASSLVGSDRYNEQFF.

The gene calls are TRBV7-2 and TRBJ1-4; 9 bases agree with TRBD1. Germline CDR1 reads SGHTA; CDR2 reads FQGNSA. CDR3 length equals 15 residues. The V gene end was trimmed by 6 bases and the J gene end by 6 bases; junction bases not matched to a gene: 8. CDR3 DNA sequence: TGTGCCAGCAGGATCTCGGGACAGGGCGATGAAAAACTGTTTTTT. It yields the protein CASRISGQGDEKLFF.

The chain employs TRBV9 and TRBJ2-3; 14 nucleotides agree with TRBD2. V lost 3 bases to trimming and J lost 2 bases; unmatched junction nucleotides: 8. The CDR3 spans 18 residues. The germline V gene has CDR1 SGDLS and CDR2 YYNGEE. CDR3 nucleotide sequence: TGTGCCAGCAGCGAAGGACCGGGACTAGCGGGGGTCACAGATACGCAGTATTTT. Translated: CASSEGPGLAGVTDTQYF.

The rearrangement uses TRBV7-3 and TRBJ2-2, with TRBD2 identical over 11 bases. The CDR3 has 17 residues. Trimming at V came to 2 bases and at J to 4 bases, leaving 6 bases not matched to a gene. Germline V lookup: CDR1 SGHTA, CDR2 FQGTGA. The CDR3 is CASSLGASGGTTGELFF. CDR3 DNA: TGTGCCAGCAGCTTAGGGGCTAGCGGGGGGACCACCGGGGAGCTGTTTTTT.

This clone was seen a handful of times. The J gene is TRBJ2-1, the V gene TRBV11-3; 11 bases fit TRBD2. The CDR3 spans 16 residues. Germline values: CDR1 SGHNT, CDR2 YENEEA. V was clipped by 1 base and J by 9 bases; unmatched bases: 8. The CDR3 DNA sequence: TGTGCCAGCAGCTTAGGGACTAGCGGGTCCCCCAGTGAGCAGTTCTTC. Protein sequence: CASSLGTSGSPSEQFF.

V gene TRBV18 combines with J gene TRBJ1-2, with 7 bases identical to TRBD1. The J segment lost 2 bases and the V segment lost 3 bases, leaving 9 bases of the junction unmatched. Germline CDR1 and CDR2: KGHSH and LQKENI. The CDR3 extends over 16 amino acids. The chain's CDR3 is CASSPPSTGSNYGYTF. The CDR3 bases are TGTGCCAGCTCACCCCCCTCGACAGGGTCCAACTATGGCTACACCTTC.

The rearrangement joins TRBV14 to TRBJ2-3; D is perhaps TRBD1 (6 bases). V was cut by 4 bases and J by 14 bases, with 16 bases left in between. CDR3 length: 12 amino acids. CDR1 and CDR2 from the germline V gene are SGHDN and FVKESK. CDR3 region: CASSPTGHKWYF. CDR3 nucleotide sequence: TGTGCCAGCAGCCCGACAGGTCATAAGTGGTATTTT. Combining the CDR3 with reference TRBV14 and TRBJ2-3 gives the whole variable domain EAGVTQFPSHSVIEKGQTVTLRCDPISGHDNLYWYRRVMGKEIKFLLHFVKESKQDESGMPNNRFLAERTGGTYSTLKVQPAELEDSGVYFCASSPTGHKWYFGPGTRLTVL.

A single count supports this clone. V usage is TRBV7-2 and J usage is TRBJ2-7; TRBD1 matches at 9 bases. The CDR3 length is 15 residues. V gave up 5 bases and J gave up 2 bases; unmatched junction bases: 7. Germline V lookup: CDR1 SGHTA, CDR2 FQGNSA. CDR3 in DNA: TGTGCCAGCAGCGCCCGGACAGGGGAGGCCTACGAGCAGTACTTC. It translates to CASSARTGEAYEQYF.

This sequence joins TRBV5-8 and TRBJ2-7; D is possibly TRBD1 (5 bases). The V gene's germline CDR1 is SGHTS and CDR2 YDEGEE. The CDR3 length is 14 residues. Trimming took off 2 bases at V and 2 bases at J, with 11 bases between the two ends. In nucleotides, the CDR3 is TGTGCCAGCAGCTTAAACAGGTTTCCCTACGAGCAGTACTTC. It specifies CASSLNRFPYEQYF.

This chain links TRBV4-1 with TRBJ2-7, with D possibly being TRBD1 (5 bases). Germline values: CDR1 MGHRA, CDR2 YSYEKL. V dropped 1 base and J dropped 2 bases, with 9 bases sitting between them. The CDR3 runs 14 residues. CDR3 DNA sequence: TGCGCCAGCAGCCAAGCAGGGTCCCCCTACGAGCAGTACTTC. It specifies CASSQAGSPYEQYF.

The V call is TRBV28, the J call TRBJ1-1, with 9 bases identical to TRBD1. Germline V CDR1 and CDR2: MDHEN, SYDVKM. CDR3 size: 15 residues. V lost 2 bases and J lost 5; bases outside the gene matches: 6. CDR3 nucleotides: TGTGCCAGCAGTTTACCCGGACAGGGGAGGACTGAAGCTTTCTTT. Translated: CASSLPGQGRTEAFF.

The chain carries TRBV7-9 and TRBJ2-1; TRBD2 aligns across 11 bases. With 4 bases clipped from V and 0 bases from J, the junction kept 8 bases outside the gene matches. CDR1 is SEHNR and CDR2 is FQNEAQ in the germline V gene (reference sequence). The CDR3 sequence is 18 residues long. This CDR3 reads CASSYSGRAISSYNEQFF. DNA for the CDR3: TGTGCCAGCAGCTATAGCGGGAGGGCCATAAGCTCCTACAATGAGCAGTTCTTC.

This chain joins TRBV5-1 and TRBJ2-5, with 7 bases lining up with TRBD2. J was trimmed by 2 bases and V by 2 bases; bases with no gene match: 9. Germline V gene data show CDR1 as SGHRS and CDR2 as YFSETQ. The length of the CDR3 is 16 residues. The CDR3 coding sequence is TGCGCCAGCAGCTTATATTTGGGAGGGCCGCAAGAGACCCAGTACTTC. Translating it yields CASSLYLGGPQETQYF.

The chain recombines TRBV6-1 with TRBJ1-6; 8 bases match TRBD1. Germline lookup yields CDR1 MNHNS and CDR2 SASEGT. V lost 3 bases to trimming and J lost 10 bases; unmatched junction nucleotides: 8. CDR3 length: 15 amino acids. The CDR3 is CASSDEGQARSPLHF. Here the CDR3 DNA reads TGTGCCAGCAGTGACGAGGGACAGGCAAGGTCACCCCTCCACTTT.

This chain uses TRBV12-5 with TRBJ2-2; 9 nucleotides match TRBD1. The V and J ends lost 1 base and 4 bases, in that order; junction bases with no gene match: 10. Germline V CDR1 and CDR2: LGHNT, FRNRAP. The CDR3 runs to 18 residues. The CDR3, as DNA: TGTGCTAGTGGTTTGGACAGACGGGACAGGGAGGCCACCGGGGAGCTGTTTTTT. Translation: CASGLDRRDREATGELFF.

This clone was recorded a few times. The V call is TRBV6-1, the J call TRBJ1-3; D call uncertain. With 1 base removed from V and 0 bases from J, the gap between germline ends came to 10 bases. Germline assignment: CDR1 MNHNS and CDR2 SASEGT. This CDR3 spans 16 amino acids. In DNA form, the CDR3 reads TGTGCCAGCAGTGAAGGGGCCTTTTACTCTGGAAACACCATATATTTT. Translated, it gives CASSEGAFYSGNTIYF.

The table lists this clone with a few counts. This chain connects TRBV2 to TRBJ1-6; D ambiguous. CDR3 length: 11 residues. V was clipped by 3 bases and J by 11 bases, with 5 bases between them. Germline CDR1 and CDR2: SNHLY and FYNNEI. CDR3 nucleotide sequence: TGTGCCAGCAGTGATATCCCACCCCTCCACTTT. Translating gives CASSDIPPLHF. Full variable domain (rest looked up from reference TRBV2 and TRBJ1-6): EPEVTQTPSHQVTQMGQEVILRCVPISNHLYFYWYRQILGQKVEFLVSFYNNEISEKSEIFDDQFSVERPDGSNFTLKIRSTKLEDSAMYFCASSDIPPLHFGNGTRLTVT.

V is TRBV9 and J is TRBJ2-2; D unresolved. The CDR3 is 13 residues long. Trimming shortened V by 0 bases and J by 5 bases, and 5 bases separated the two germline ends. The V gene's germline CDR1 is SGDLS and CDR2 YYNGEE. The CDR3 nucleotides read TGTGCCAGCAGCGTAGTACAGACCGGGGAGCTGTTTTTT. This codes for CASSVVQTGELFF.

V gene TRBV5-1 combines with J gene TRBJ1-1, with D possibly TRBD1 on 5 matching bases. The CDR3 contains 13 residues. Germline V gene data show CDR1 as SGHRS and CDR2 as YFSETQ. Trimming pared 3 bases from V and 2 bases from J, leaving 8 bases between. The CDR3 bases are TGCGCCAGCAGCTGGGGGGGAAACACTGAAGCTTTCTTT. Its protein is CASSWGGNTEAFF.

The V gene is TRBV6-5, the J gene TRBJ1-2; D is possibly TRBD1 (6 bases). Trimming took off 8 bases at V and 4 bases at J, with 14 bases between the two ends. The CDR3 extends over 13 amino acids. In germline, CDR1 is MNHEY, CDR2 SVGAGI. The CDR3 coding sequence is TGTGCCAGCCTTAGGGGGTTCGGCTATGGCTACACCTTC. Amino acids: CASLRGFGYGYTF.

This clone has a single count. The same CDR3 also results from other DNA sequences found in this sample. For the CDR3, the DNA is TGTGCCAGCAGCCTGTCCGGACAGGATGGAGTGGAAAAACTGTTTTTT. Translating gives CASSLSGQDGVEKLFF. The chain links TRBV5-6 to TRBJ1-4; TRBD1 matches 7 bases. V dropped 4 bases and J dropped 8; count of bases not matched to a gene: 14. The CDR3 is 16 residues long. CDR1 and CDR2 from the germline V gene are SGHDT and YYEEEE.

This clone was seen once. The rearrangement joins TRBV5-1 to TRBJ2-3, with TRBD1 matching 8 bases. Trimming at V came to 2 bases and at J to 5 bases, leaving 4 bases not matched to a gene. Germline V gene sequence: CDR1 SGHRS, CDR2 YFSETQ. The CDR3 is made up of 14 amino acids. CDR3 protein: CASSLGQGGDTQYF. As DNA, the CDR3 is TGCGCCAGCAGCTTAGGACAGGGTGGAGATACGCAGTATTTT.

The CDR3 region has the DNA TGTGCCAGCAGTGAAGAAGGTCTTATCGCGGGCGAGCAGTACTTC. This sequence encodes CASSEEGLIAGEQYF. This chain links TRBV6-1 with TRBJ2-7; D is perhaps TRBD2 (5 bases). V shed 1 base and J shed 6 bases, with 16 bases lying between them. The CDR3 extends over 15 amino acids. CDR1 and CDR2 from the germline V gene are MNHNS and SASEGT.

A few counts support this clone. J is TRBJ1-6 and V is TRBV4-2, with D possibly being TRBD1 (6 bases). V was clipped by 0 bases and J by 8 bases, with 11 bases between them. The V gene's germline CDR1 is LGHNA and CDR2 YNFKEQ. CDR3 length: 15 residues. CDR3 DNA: TGTGCCAGCAGCCAAGAGACAGGTATGGATTCACCCCTCCACTTT. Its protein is CASSQETGMDSPLHF.

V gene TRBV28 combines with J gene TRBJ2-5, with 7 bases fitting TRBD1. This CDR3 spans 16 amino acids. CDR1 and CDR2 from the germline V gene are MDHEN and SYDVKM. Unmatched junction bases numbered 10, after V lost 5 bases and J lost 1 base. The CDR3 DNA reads TGTGCCAGCAGTCCCTCTGAGGGGGCGGTCCAAGAGACCCAGTACTTC. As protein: CASSPSEGAVQETQYF. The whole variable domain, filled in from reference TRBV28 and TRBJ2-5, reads DVKVTQSSRYLVKRTGEKVFLECVQDMDHENMFWYRQDPGLGLRLIYFSYDVKMKEKGDIPEGYSVSREKKERFSLILESASTNQTSMYLCASSPSEGAVQETQYFGPGTRLLVL.